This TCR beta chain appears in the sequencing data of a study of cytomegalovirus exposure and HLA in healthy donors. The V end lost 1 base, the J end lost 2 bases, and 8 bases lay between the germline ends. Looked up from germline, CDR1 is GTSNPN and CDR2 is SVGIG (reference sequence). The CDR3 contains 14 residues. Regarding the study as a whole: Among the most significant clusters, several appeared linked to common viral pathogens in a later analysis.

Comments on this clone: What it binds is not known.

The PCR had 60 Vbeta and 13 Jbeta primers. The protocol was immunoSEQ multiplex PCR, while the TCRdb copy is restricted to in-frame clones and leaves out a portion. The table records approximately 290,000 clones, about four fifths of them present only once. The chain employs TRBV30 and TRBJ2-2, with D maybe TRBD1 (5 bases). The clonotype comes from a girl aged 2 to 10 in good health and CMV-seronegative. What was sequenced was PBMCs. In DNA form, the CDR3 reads TGTGCCTGGAGTGGGGGCCCTAACACCGGGGAGCTGTTTTTT. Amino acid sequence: CAWSGGPNTGELFF.